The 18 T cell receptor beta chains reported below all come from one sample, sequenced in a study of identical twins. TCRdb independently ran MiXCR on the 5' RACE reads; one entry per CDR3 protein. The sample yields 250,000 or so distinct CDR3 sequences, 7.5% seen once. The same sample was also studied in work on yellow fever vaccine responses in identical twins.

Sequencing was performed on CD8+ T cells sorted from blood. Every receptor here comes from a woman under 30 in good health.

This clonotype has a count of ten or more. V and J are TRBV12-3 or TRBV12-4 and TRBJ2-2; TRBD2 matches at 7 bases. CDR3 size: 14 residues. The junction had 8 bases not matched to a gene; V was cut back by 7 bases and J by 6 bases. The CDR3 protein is CASIKTSSPGELFF. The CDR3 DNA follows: TGTGCCAGCATCAAGACTAGCTCGCCCGGGGAGCTGTTTTTT.

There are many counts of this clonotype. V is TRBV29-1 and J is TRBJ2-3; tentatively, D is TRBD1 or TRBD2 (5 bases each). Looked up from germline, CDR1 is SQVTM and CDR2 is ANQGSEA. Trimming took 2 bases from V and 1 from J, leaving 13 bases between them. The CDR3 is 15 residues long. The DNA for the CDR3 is TGCAGCGTTGAAAAGAGGGGCCAGCGCACAGATACGCAGTATTTT. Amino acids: CSVEKRGQRTDTQYF.

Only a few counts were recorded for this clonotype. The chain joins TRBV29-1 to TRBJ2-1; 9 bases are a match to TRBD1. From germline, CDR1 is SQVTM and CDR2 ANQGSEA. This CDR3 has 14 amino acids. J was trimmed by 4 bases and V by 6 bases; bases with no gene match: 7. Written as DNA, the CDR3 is TGCAGCGTGAGACAGGGGGGGGAATACAATGAGCAGTTCTTC. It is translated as CSVRQGGEYNEQFF.

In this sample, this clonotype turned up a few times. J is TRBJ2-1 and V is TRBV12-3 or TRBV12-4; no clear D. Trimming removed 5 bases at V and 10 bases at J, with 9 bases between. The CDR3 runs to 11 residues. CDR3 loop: CASSSPMEQFF. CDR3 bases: TGTGCCAGCAGTAGCCCCATGGAGCAGTTCTTC.

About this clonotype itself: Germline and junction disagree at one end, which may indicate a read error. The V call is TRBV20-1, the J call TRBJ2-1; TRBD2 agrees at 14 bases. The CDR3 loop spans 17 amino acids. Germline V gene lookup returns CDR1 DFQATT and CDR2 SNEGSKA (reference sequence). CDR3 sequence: CCARERGLAGVTGEQFF. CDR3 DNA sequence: TGCTGTGCTAGAGAGAGGGGACTAGCGGGGGTAACGGGTGAGCAGTTCTTC.

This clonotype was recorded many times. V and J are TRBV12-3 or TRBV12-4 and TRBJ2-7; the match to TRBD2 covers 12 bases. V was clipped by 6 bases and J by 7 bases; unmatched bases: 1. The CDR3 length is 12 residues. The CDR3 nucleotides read TGTGCCAGCAGGGGACTAGCGGGTGAGCAGTACTTC. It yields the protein CASRGLAGEQYF.

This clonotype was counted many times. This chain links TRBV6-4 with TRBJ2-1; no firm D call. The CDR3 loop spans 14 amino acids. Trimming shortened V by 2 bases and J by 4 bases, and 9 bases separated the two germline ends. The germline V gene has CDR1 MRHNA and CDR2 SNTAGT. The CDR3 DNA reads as TGTGCCAGCAGTGACACCCCCGGGTACAATGAGCAGTTCTTC. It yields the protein CASSDTPGYNEQFF.

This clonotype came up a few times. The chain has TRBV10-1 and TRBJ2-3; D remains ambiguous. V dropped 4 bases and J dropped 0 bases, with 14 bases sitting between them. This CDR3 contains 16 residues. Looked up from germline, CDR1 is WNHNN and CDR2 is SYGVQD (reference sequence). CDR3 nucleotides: TGCGCCAGCAGTGGACCTGGGCAACCTAGCACAGATACGCAGTATTTT. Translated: CASSGPGQPSTDTQYF.

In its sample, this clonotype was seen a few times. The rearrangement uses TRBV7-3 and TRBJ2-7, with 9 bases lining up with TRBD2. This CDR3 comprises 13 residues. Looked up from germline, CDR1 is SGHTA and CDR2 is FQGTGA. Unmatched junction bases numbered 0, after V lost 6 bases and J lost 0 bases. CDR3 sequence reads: CASRGLASYEQYF. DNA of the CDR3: TGTGCCAGCAGGGGACTAGCCTCCTACGAGCAGTACTTC.

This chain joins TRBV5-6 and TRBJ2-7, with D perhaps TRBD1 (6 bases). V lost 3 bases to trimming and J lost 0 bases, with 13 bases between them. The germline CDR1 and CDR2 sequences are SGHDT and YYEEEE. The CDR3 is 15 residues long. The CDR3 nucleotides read TGTGCCAGCAGCTACGGGACACCGAGCTCCTACGAGCAGTACGTC. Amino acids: CASSYGTPSSYEQYV.

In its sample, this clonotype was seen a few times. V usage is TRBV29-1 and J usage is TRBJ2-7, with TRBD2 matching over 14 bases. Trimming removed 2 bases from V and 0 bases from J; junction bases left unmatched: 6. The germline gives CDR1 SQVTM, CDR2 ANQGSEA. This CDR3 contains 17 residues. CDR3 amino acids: CSVETGTSGSSSYEQYF. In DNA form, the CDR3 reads TGCAGCGTTGAAACCGGGACTAGCGGGAGTAGCTCCTACGAGCAGTACTTC.

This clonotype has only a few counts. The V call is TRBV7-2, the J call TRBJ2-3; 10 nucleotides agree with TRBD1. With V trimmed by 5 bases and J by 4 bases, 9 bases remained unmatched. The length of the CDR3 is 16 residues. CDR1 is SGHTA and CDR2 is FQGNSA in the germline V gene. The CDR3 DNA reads TGTGCCAGCAGCCCCTGGGACAGGGGACCTGCAGATACGCAGTATTTT. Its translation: CASSPWDRGPADTQYF.

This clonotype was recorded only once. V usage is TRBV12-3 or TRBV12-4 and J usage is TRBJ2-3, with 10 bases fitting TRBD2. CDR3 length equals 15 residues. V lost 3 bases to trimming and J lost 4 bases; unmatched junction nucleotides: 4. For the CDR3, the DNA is TGTGCCAGCAGTTTCGCTAGCGGGGGTTCAGATACGCAGTATTTT. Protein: CASSFASGGSDTQYF.

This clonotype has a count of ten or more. The DNA of the CDR3 is TGTGCCAGCACCTACGGGTACAATGAGCAGTTCTTC. This codes for CASTYGYNEQFF. This chain uses TRBV12-3 or TRBV12-4 with TRBJ2-1; D uncertain. V was pared by 7 bases and J by 4 bases, with 8 bases between. CDR3 length: 12 residues.

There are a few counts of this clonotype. CDR3 coding DNA: TGTGCCAGCAGGGCCGGTTATGGGGATGAGTTCTTC. Translating it yields CASRAGYGDEFF. The chain is built from TRBV12-3 or TRBV12-4 and TRBJ2-1; D ambiguous. CDR3 length: 12 amino acids. Trimming took 6 bases from V and 14 from J, leaving 17 bases between them.

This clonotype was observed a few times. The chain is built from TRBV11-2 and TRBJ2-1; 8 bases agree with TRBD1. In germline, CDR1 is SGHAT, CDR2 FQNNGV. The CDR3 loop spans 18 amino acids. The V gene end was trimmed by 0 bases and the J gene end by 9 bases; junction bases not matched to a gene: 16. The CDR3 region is CASSLDGQGNSPWSEQFF. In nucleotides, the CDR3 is TGTGCCAGCAGCTTAGACGGACAGGGAAACTCCCCCTGGAGTGAGCAGTTCTTC. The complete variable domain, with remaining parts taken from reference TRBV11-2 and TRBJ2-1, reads EAGVAQSPRYKIIEKRQSVAFWCNPISGHATLYWYQQILGQGPKLLIQFQNNGVVDDSQLPKDRFSAERLKGVDSTLKIQPAKLEDSAVYLCASSLDGQGNSPWSEQFFGPGTRLTVL.

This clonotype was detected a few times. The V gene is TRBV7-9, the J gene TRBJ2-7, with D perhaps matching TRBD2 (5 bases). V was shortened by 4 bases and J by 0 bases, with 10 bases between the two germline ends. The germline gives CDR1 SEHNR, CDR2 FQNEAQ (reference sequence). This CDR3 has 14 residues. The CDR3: CASSSPGLSYEQYF. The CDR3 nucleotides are TGTGCCAGCAGCTCCCCCGGACTCTCCTACGAGCAGTACTTC.

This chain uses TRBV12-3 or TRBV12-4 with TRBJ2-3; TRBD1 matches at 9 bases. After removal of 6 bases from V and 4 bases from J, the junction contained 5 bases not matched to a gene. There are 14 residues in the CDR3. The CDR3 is CASRRDRDADTQYF. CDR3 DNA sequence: TGTGCCAGCAGACGGGACAGGGACGCAGATACGCAGTATTTT.